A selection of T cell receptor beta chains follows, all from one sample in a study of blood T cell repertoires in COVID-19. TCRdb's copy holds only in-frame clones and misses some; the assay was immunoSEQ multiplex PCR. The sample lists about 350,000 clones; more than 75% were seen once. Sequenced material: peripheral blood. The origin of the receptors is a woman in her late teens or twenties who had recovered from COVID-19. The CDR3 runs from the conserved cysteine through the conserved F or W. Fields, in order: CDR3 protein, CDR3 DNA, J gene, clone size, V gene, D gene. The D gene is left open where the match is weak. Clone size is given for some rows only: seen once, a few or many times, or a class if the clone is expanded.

CASSVGLAGRYNEQFF TGTGCCAGCAGTGTCGGACTAGCGGGAAGATACAATGAGCAGTTCTTC TRBJ2-1 NA TRBV6-2/TRBV6-3 TRBD2
CATGDVIDGNTIYF TGTGCCACCGGGGATGTCATCGACGGAAACACCATATATTTT TRBJ1-3 once TRBV10-3 NA
CAITGGLNQPQHF TGTGCCATCACGGGGGGCCTCAATCAGCCCCAGCATTTT TRBJ1-5 NA TRBV10-3 NA
CASAVAGGRLDTQYF TGTGCCAGCGCAGTCGCGGGAGGGCGGTTAGATACGCAGTATTTT TRBJ2-3 NA TRBV3-1/TRBV3-2 TRBD2
CASSRDTQNTEAFF TGCGCCAGCAGCCGGGACACCCAGAACACTGAAGCTTTCTTT TRBJ1-1 NA TRBV5-1 NA
CASKVEHSDYGYTF TGTGCCAGTAAAGTGGAGCATTCGGACTATGGCTACACCTTC TRBJ1-2 NA TRBV19 NA
CASSAGGSYNEQFF TGTGCCAGCAGTGCGGGGGGCTCCTACAATGAGCAGTTCTTC TRBJ2-1 NA TRBV6-4 TRBD2
CATSDERGGVFGYTF TGTGCCACCAGTGATGAGAGAGGGGGAGTCTTTGGCTACACCTTC TRBJ1-2 NA TRBV24-1 NA
CASSSDTRQGTNYGYTF TGTGCCAGCAGTTCTGATACCCGACAGGGAACTAACTATGGCTACACCTTC TRBJ1-2 NA TRBV11-3 TRBD1
CASRPVAGFYNEQFF TGTGCCAGCAGACCCGTAGCGGGGTTCTACAATGAGCAGTTCTTC TRBJ2-1 NA TRBV6-5 TRBD2
CASSQEVSYGRASDTQYF TGCGCCAGCAGCCAAGAGGTCTCCTACGGGAGGGCCTCAGATACGCAGTATTTT TRBJ2-3 NA TRBV4-3 TRBD2
CASSHVKDRGGSGANVLTF TGTGCCAGCAGTCACGTTAAGGACAGGGGGGGCTCTGGGGCCAACGTCCTGACTTTC TRBJ2-6 NA TRBV6-6 TRBD1
CASTPVGQVDEKLFF TGTGCCAGTACCCCGGTTGGGCAGGTAGATGAAAAACTGTTTTTT TRBJ1-4 NA TRBV19 NA
CASSSQRENVF TGTGCCAGCAGCTCTCAGCGGGAGAACGTCTTC TRBJ2-1 NA TRBV5-4 TRBD2
CASSLGRVPYGYTF TGTGCCAGCAGCTTAGGGAGGGTCCCCTATGGCTACACCTTC TRBJ1-2 NA TRBV7-2 NA
CASSNRDSQSSYNSPLHF TGTGCCAGCAGCAACCGGGACAGTCAAAGCTCCTATAATTCACCCCTCCACTTT TRBJ1-6 NA TRBV7-2 TRBD1
CASSFSREGRANEQFF TGTGCCAGCAGCTTTTCGCGGGAGGGCCGGGCCAATGAGCAGTTCTTC TRBJ2-1 NA TRBV7-6 TRBD2
CASSPRPAGSAGELFF TGCGCCAGCAGCCCCCGGCCCGCGGGAAGTGCCGGGGAGCTGTTTTTT TRBJ2-2 NA TRBV5-1 NA
CASSSGSSASGRRYF TGTGCCAGCAGTTCGGGATCCTCCGCTAGCGGGAGACGGTATTTT TRBJ2-3 once TRBV28 TRBD2
CATSDFQGWDADTQYF TGTGCCACCAGTGATTTTCAGGGGTGGGATGCAGATACGCAGTATTTT TRBJ2-3 NA TRBV24-1 NA
CASSSDRDSSGDTQYF TGTGCCAGCAGCTCAGACCGGGACAGCTCGGGGGATACGCAGTATTTT TRBJ2-3 NA TRBV7-9 TRBD1
CATSDRQNIQYF TGTGCCACCAGTGACCGACAGAACATTCAGTACTTC TRBJ2-4 NA TRBV24-1 NA
CASSYSIGDRGYAFF TGTGCCAGCAGTTACTCGATTGGGGACAGGGGGTATGCTTTCTTT TRBJ1-1 NA TRBV6-5 TRBD1
CSVGNGVQNTEAFF TGCAGCGTGGGGAACGGGGTCCAGAACACTGAAGCTTTCTTT TRBJ1-1 NA TRBV29-1 NA
CAIATEPGGNTIYF TGTGCCATCGCGACGGAGCCTGGTGGAAACACCATATATTTT TRBJ1-3 NA TRBV10-3 NA
CASSRGTSGVYNEQFF TGCGCCAGCAGCCGGGGGACTAGCGGGGTCTACAATGAGCAGTTCTTC TRBJ2-1 NA TRBV5-1 TRBD2
CASSLITGGDRGGELFF TGTGCCAGCAGCTTGATAACAGGGGGCGACCGTGGCGGGGAGCTGTTTTTT TRBJ2-2 NA TRBV5-6 TRBD1
CASSLDLRGTGELFF TGTGCCAGCAGCTTGGATCTCCGAGGCACCGGGGAGCTGTTTTTT TRBJ2-2 NA TRBV5-6 NA
CATSDSSDRIGYGYTF TGTGCCACCAGTGATTCATCCGACAGGATCGGCTATGGCTACACCTTC TRBJ1-2 NA TRBV24-1 NA
CASSKGGQQETQYF TGTGCCAGCAGCAAAGGGGGACAGCAAGAGACCCAGTACTTC TRBJ2-5 NA TRBV9 TRBD1
CSVVAGFNQPQHF TGCAGCGTTGTTGCAGGGTTCAATCAGCCCCAGCATTTT TRBJ1-5 NA TRBV29-1 NA
CASSSQNLQETQYF TGCGCCAGCAGCTCACAAAACCTCCAAGAGACCCAGTACTTC TRBJ2-5 NA TRBV5-1 NA
CASSRSGGADTQYF TGTGCCAGCAGCAGAAGCGGGGGGGCAGATACGCAGTATTTT TRBJ2-3 once TRBV6-5 TRBD2
CASSEWSVFREDEQFF TGCGCCAGCAGTGAGTGGTCGGTTTTTCGTGAGGATGAGCAGTTCTTC TRBJ2-1 NA TRBV10-2 NA
CASSPGTEAFF TGTGCCAGCAGCCCGGGTACTGAAGCTTTCTTT TRBJ1-1 NA TRBV12-3/TRBV12-4 NA
CSAEPTGQHMNTEAFF TGCAGCGCCGAGCCTACCGGACAGCATATGAACACTGAAGCTTTCTTT TRBJ1-1 NA TRBV29-1 NA
CASSFTHRVVETQYF TGTGCCAGCAGCTTTACTCACAGGGTGGTGGAGACCCAGTACTTC TRBJ2-5 NA TRBV7-2 NA
CASTLFLAEEETQYF TGCGCCAGCACCCTCTTTCTAGCGGAGGAAGAGACCCAGTACTTC TRBJ2-5 NA TRBV5-1 TRBD2
CASSIGDGDTDTQYF TGTGCCAGTAGTATCGGAGATGGTGATACAGATACGCAGTATTTT TRBJ2-3 NA TRBV19 NA
CASSSGGYSYNEQFF TGTGCCAGCAGCAGCGGCGGATACTCCTACAATGAGCAGTTCTTC TRBJ2-1 NA TRBV6-6 NA
CASIGGSGGELFF TGTGCCAGCATAGGGGGCTCGGGCGGGGAGCTGTTTTTT TRBJ2-2 NA TRBV25-1 TRBD1
CASSEARVAGAQYF TGTGCCAGCAGTGAAGCCAGGGTAGCGGGAGCCCAGTACTTC TRBJ2-5 NA TRBV2 TRBD2
CASSPQAGRGTNTGELFF TGTGCCAGCAGCCCCCAAGCAGGTCGTGGAACCAACACCGGGGAGCTGTTTTTT TRBJ2-2 NA TRBV21-1 NA
CASSSLAGGADTQYF TGTGCCAGCAGTTCTTTAGCGGGGGGGGCAGATACGCAGTATTTT TRBJ2-3 NA TRBV27 TRBD2
CATSDWDGGTEGYTF TGTGCCACCAGTGATTGGGATGGGGGGACGGAGGGCTACACCTTC TRBJ1-2 NA TRBV24-1 NA
CASSWGLAVHEQFF TGTGCCAGCAGTTGGGGACTAGCGGTGCATGAGCAGTTCTTC TRBJ2-1 NA TRBV27 TRBD2
CSVAQGVAGELFF TGCAGCGTGGCGCAGGGGGTAGCCGGGGAGCTGTTTTTT TRBJ2-2 NA TRBV29-1 TRBD1
CAWSVRQGRTDTQYF TGTGCCTGGAGTGTCCGGCAGGGCCGCACAGATACGCAGTATTTT TRBJ2-3 NA TRBV30 NA
CASSLLQGVNEQFF TGTGCCAGCAGCTTGCTACAAGGGGTTAATGAGCAGTTCTTC TRBJ2-1 NA TRBV5-5 NA
CASSQDRGQGTDTQYF TGCGCCAGCAGCCAAGATAGGGGACAGGGCACAGATACGCAGTATTTT TRBJ2-3 few TRBV4-3 TRBD1
CASSGQGSGTEAFF TGTGCCAGCAGCGGACAGGGAAGTGGGACTGAAGCTTTCTTT TRBJ1-1 NA TRBV21-1 NA
CASSVDPGKADTQYF TGTGCCAGCAGCGTAGACCCGGGAAAGGCAGATACGCAGTATTTT TRBJ2-3 NA TRBV9 NA
CASSLTPLAGPKGIKNIQYF TGTGCCAGCAGCTTAACTCCCCTAGCGGGTCCAAAGGGAATCAAAAACATTCAGTACTTC TRBJ2-4 once TRBV7-8 TRBD2
CASSATSGSPGELFF TGCGCCAGCAGCGCGACTAGCGGGAGTCCCGGGGAGCTGTTTTTT TRBJ2-2 once TRBV5-1 TRBD2
CASSPPLVAGVHEQFF TGTGCCAGCTCACCACCCCTGGTAGCGGGAGTACATGAGCAGTTCTTC TRBJ2-1 NA TRBV18 TRBD2
CATSRFPLRRTYNEQFF TGTGCCACCAGCAGGTTCCCCCTAAGGCGGACCTACAATGAGCAGTTCTTC TRBJ2-1 NA TRBV15 NA
CASSQDLVTPEKLFF TGCGCCAGCAGCCAAGATCTAGTGACGCCGGAAAAACTGTTTTTT TRBJ1-4 NA TRBV4-3 NA